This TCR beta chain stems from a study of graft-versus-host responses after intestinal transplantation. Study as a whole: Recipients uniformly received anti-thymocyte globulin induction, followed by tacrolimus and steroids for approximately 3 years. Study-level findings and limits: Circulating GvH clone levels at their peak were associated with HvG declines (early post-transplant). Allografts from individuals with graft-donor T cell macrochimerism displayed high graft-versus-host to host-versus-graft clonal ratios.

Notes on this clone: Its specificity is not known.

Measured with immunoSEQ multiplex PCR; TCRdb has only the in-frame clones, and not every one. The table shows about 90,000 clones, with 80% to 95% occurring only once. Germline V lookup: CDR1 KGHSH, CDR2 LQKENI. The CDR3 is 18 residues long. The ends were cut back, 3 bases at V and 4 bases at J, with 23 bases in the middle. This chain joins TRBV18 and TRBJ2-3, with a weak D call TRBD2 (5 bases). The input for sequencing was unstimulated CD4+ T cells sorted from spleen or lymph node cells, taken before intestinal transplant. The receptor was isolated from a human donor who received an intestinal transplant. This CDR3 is CASSPSLGLRGAADTQYF. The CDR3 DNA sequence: TGTGCCAGCTCACCGTCCCTCGGACTGAGAGGAGCGGCAGATACGCAGTATTTT.